This T cell receptor (beta chain) was obtained from a study of control samples from healthy donors and cancer patients. Generated by immunoSEQ multiplex PCR, the TCRdb table keeps only in-frame clones and is missing some. In the table there are 35,000 to 50,000 clones, around 87% of which are singletons. This clone was found a few times. V shed 4 bases and J 7 bases; nucleotides not matched to a gene: 14. CDR1 and CDR2 from the germline V gene are SGHTA and FQGTGA. The CDR3 totals 16 residues. The rearrangement links TRBV7-3 to TRBJ1-1; 8 bases fit TRBD1. The source is a woman in her sixties with lung cancer. The sequenced sample was PBMCs. Here the CDR3 reads CASSSGPGQGRIEAFF. The CDR3 DNA follows: TGTGCCAGCAGCTCAGGCCCAGGACAGGGAAGAATTGAAGCTTTCTTT. The entire variable domain, with the rest obtained from reference TRBV7-3 and TRBJ1-1, is as follows: GAGVSQTPSNKVTEKGKYVELRCDPISGHTALYWYRQSLGQGPEFLIYFQGTGAADDSGLPNDRFFAVRPEGSVSTLKIQRTERGDSAVYLCASSSGPGQGRIEAFFGQGTRLTVV.